The clone carrying this TCR beta chain was detected only a few times. The data were taken from a study of shared clonotypes between healthy human individuals. Method: immunoSEQ multiplex PCR; TCRdb's copy keeps in-frame clones and lacks some. The sample lists roughly 2.2 million clones; more than 85% were seen once. Trimming pared 1 base from V and 1 base from J, leaving 5 bases between. The CDR3 loop spans 14 amino acids. Germline CDR1 is SEHNR and CDR2 is FQNEAQ (reference sequence). This sequence originates from a man aged 18 to 30 in good health. Some clones in this sample may be carry-over from other donors' samples. The sequencing sample was made of naive CD4+ T cells from PBMCs. Subset reported: CD45RA+ positively selected. The chain couples TRBV7-9 to TRBJ1-5; D is perhaps TRBD1 (5 bases). CDR3: CASSLGQSNQPQHF. The CDR3 nucleotides are TGTGCCAGCAGCTTAGGACAGAGCAATCAGCCCCAGCATTTT.